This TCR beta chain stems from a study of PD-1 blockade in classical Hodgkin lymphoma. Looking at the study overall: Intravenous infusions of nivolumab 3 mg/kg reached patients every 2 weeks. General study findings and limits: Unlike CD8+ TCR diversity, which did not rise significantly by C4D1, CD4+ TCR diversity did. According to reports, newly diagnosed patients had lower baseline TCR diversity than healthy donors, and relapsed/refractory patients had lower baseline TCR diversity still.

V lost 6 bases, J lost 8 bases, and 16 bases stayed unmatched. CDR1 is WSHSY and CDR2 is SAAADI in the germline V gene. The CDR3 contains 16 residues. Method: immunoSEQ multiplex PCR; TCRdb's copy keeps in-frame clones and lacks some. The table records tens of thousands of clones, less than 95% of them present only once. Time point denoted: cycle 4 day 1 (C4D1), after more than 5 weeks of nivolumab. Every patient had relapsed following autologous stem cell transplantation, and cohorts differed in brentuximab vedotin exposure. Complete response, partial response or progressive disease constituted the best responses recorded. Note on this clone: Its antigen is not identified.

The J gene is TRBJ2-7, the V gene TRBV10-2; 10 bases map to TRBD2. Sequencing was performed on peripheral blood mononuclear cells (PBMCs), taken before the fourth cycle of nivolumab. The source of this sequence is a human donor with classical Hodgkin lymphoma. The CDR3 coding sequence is TGCGCCAGCAGACTAGCGGGAAGCGCGGCTGGTGTGAAGCAGTACTTC. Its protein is CASRLAGSAAGVKQYF.